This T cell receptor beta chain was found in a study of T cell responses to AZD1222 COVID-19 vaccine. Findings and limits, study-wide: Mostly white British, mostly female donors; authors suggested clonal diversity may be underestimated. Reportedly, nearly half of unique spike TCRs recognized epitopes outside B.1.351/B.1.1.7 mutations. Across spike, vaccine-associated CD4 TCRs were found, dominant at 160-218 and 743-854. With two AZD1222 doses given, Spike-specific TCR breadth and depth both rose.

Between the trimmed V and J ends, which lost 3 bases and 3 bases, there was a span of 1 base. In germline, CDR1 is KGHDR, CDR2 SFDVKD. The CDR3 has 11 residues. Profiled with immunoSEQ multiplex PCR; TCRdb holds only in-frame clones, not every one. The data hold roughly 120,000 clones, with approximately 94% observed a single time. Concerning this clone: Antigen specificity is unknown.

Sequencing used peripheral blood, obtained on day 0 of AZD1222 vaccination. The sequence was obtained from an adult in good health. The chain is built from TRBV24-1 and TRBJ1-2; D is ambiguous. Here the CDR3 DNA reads TGTGCCACCAGTGATCACTATGGCTACACCTTC. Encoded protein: CATSDHYGYTF.